In this sample, the clone carrying this T cell receptor beta chain turned up a few times. Its cognate antigen is unknown. Sorting based on CD45RO/CCR7/CD25/CD127/CD95/CD27 separated CD4+ naive, central memory, regulatory and stem cell-like memory cells. The authors reverse transcribed all of the isolated RNA, so sequencing captured expressed TCRB transcripts. Here immunoSEQ multiplex PCR was the method, and the copy in TCRdb shows in-frame clones only, minus some. The sample holds under 850,000 clones; 13% are singletons and the top ten take less than 0.025%. These data are taken from a study of beta chain features in type 1 diabetes. Study results and limitations: Comparison showed that naive, central memory and Treg TCRB repertoires appeared more similar among patients than among healthy donors. Among patients with Type 1 diabetes, TCRB CDR3s were moderately but significantly shorter in every one of the four CD4+ subsets.

This clonotype was sampled from a man aged 18 to 29 with type 1 diabetes. Sequencing input: naive CD4+ T cells from blood.

The CDR3 DNA reads as TGTGCCAGCAGCGACGACAGGTTTCAAGAGACCCAGTACTTC. Translation: CASSDDRFQETQYF. The J gene is TRBJ2-5, the V gene TRBV7-2, with D perhaps matching TRBD1 (6 bases). The CDR3 extends over 14 amino acids. Germline-derived CDR1 and CDR2 are SGHTA and FQGNSA. V dropped 5 bases and J dropped 2 bases, with 12 bases sitting between them.